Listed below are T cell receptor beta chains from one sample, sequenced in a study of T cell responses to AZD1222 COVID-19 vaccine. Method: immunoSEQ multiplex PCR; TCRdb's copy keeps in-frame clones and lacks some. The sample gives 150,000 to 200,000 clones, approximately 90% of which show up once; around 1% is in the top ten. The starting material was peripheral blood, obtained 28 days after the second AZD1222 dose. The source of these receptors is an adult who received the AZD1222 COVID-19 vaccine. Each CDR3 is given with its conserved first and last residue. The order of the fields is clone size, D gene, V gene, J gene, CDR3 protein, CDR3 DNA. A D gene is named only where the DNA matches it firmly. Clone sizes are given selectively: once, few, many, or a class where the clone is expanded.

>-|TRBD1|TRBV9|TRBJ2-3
CASSVGGQGARDTQYF
TGTGCCAGCAGCGTAGGCGGACAGGGGGCGAGAGATACGCAGTATTTT
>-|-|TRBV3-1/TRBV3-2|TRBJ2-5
CASSQVGILETQYF
TGTGCCAGCAGCCAAGTTGGGATTTTGGAGACCCAGTACTTC
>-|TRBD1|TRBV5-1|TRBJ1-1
CASSLTQGANLNTEAFF
TGCGCCAGCAGCTTGACCCAGGGGGCCAACCTGAACACTGAAGCTTTCTTT
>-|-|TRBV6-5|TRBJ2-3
CASSNREGGIDTQYF
TGTGCCAGCAGCAACAGGGAGGGGGGGATAGATACGCAGTATTTT
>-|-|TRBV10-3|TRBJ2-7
CAIKRDNSYEQYF
TGTGCCATCAAGCGGGACAACTCCTACGAGCAGTACTTC
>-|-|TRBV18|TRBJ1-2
CASSPSFIRGLGGYTF
TGTGCCAGCTCACCGAGCTTTATCAGGGGACTGGGGGGCTACACCTTC
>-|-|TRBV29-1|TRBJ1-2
CSVGGGRLYGYTF
TGCAGCGTTGGGGGGGGCCGACTCTATGGCTACACCTTC
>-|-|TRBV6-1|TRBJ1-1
CASSDGRAVNTEAFF
TGTGCCAGCAGTGATGGCCGCGCCGTGAACACTGAAGCTTTCTTT
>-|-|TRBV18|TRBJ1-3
CASSPLQDSGNTIYF
TGTGCCAGCTCACCTCTCCAGGACTCTGGAAACACCATATATTTT
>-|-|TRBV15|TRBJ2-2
CATSRGTANTGELFF
TGTGCCACCAGCAGAGGGACAGCGAACACCGGGGAGCTGTTTTTT
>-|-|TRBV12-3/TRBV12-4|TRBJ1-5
CASSLRGFQPQHF
TGTGCCAGCAGTTTAAGGGGATTTCAGCCCCAGCATTTT
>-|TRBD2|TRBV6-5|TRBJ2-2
CASSYVSGGASRELFF
TGTGCCAGCAGTTACGTTAGCGGGGGGGCCTCACGGGAGCTGTTTTTT
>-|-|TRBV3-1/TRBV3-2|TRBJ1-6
CASSQVDWGSYNSPLHF
TGTGCCAGCAGCCAAGTCGATTGGGGCTCCTATAATTCACCCCTCCACTTT
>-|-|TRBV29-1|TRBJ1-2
CSVESDNHVTQGYTF
TGCAGCGTTGAATCGGACAACCATGTTACTCAGGGCTACACCTTC
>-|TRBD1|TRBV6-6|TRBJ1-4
CASSSQTGSYEKLFF
TGTGCCAGCAGTTCCCAGACAGGGTCCTATGAAAAACTGTTTTTT
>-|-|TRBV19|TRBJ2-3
CASSTRDSLKADTQYF
TGTGCCAGTAGTACCCGGGACTCCTTAAAGGCAGATACGCAGTATTTT
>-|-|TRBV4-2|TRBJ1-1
CASRRFVGGTEAFF
TGTGCCAGCCGCCGTTTTGTAGGGGGAACTGAAGCTTTCTTT
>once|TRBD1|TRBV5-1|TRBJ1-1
CASSLGTDNTEAFF
TGCGCCAGCAGCCTCGGGACAGACAACACTGAAGCTTTCTTT
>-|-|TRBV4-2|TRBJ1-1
CASSQNLGVIKATEAFF
TGTGCCAGCAGCCAAAACCTGGGGGTGATCAAGGCCACTGAAGCTTTCTTT
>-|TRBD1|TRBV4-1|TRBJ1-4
CASRTTGGEKLFF
TGCGCCAGCCGTACGACAGGGGGGGAAAAACTGTTTTTT
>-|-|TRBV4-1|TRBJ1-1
CASSKDRLEAFF
TGCGCCAGCAGCAAAGACAGGCTTGAAGCTTTCTTT
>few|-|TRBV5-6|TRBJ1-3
CASSFGRGAGNTIYF
TGTGCCAGCAGCTTCGGTAGAGGAGCTGGAAACACCATATATTTT
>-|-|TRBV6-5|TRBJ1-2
CASSPLWDYGYTF
TGTGCCAGCAGTCCTCTCTGGGACTATGGCTACACCTTC
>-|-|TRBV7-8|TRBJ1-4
CASSRGGGTTNEKLFF
TGTGCCAGCAGCCGGGGAGGGGGAACAACTAATGAAAAACTGTTTTTT
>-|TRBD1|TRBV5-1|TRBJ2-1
CASSYPGQGSNEQFF
TGCGCCAGCAGCTATCCGGGACAGGGCAGCAATGAGCAGTTCTTC
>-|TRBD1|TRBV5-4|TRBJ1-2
CASSPGLGDRTNYGYTF
TGTGCCAGCAGCCCGGGTTTGGGGGACAGAACTAACTATGGCTACACCTTC
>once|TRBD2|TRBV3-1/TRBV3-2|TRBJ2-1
CASSQGTKNEQFF
TGTGCCAGCAGCCAGGGGACTAAGAATGAGCAGTTCTTC
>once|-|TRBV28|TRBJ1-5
CASSSPTRYSNQPQHF
TGTGCCAGCAGTTCCCCGACCCGGTATAGCAATCAGCCCCAGCATTTT
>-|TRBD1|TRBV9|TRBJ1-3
CASSVDRGPGNTIYF
TGTGCCAGCAGCGTAGACAGGGGGCCTGGAAACACCATATATTTT
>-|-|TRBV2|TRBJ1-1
CASSESRAGENTEAFF
TGTGCCAGCAGTGAAAGTAGGGCCGGGGAGAACACTGAAGCTTTCTTT
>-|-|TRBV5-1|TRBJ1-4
CATPGQIGKLFF
TGCGCCACCCCCGGACAGATCGGAAAACTGTTTTTT
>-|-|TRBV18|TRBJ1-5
CASSDGAGEHF
TGTGCCAGCTCAGATGGGGCCGGAGAGCATTTT
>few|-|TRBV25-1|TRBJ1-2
CASSESRYGYTF
TGTGCCAGCAGTGAATCGCGGTATGGCTACACCTTC
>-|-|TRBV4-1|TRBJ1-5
CASSQDWAAGEPQHF
TGCGCCAGCAGCCAAGATTGGGCAGCCGGGGAGCCCCAGCATTTT
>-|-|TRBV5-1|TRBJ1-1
CASSLWAMNTEAFF
TGCGCCAGCAGCTTGTGGGCTATGAACACTGAAGCTTTCTTT